The 7 T cell receptor beta chains below all came from one sample that was sequenced in a study of cytomegalovirus exposure and HLA in healthy donors. The PCR had 60 Vbeta and 13 Jbeta primers. Sequencing was performed with immunoSEQ multiplex PCR; in TCRdb, only in-frame clones are kept and a portion is missing. The sample lists 100,000 or so clones; around 84% were seen once. The sequencing input was PBMCs. These receptors came from a man aged 25 to 40 in good health and CMV-seronegative.

CDR3 in amino acids: CASRELAGGNTGELFF. For the CDR3, the DNA is TGTGCCAGCCGAGAACTAGCGGGAGGGAACACCGGGGAGCTGTTTTTT. The rearrangement uses TRBV2 and TRBJ2-2; 12 bases fit TRBD2. The germline gives CDR1 SNHLY, CDR2 FYNNEI. V trimming: 8 bases; J trimming: 1 base; junction bases outside the gene matches: 5. The CDR3 is made up of 16 amino acids. Filled out from reference TRBV2 and TRBJ2-2, the complete variable domain reads EPEVTQTPSHQVTQMGQEVILRCVPISNHLYFYWYRQILGQKVEFLVSFYNNEISEKSEIFDDQFSVERPDGSNFTLKIRSTKLEDSAMYFCASRELAGGNTGELFFGEGSRLTVL.

V gene TRBV11-2 combines with J gene TRBJ2-7; 11 bases align to TRBD2. After removal of 4 bases from V and 2 bases from J, the junction contained 7 bases not matched to a gene. This CDR3 is built from 16 residues. From germline, CDR1 is SGHAT and CDR2 FQNNGV. For the CDR3, the DNA is TGTGCCAGCAGCTCGTGGACTAGCGGGCTGGCCTACGAGCAGTACTTC. It encodes CASSSWTSGLAYEQYF.

J is TRBJ2-2 and V is TRBV4-1; 9 bases map to TRBD2. J gave up 4 bases and V 0 bases, and 6 bases lay outside the gene matches. The V gene's germline CDR1 is MGHRA and CDR2 YSYEKL. This CDR3 contains 17 residues. The CDR3 DNA is TGCGCCAGCAGCCAAGATTCGCGGGGGGGCCTCACCGGGGAGCTGTTTTTT. Translation gives CASSQDSRGGLTGELFF.

The V call is TRBV11-2, the J call TRBJ1-2; D gene ambiguous. CDR3 length: 14 residues. Per the germline V gene, CDR1 is SGHAT and CDR2 is FQNNGV. The V gene lost 0 bases and the J gene lost 7 bases, with 12 bases spanning the gap. The CDR3 is CASSLDGGIIGYTF. DNA of the CDR3: TGTGCCAGCAGCTTAGACGGAGGGATCATTGGCTACACCTTC.

This clone was seen only a few times. The V call is TRBV14, the J call TRBJ1-2; 9 nucleotides line up with TRBD1. The CDR3 loop spans 16 amino acids. Germline V gene lookup returns CDR1 SGHDN and CDR2 FVKESK. V shed 1 base, J shed 3 bases, and the junction held 6 bases outside the gene matches. Here the CDR3 reads CASSQGNRGRYYGYTF. The CDR3 nucleotides are TGTGCCAGCAGCCAAGGGAACAGGGGGCGATACTATGGCTACACCTTC.

The chain employs TRBV10-2 and TRBJ2-3; 9 positions match TRBD1. The CDR3 covers 14 residues. Per the germline V gene, CDR1 is WSHSY and CDR2 is SAAADI. The V and J ends lost 5 bases and 7 bases, in that order; junction bases with no gene match: 7. CDR3 residues: CASSQGQGSYTQYF. DNA for the CDR3: TGCGCCAGCAGTCAAGGACAGGGGAGTTATACGCAGTATTTT.

The chain couples TRBV4-1 to TRBJ2-7; 8 bases are a match to TRBD1. V shed 0 bases and J 7 bases; nucleotides not matched to a gene: 14. Per germline, CDR1 MGHRA and CDR2 YSYEKL. The CDR3 has 17 amino acids. The chain's CDR3 is CASSQDSRGQGAWEQYF. The CDR3 DNA is TGCGCCAGCAGCCAAGATTCGAGGGGGCAGGGGGCCTGGGAGCAGTACTTC.